This TCR beta chain was identified during a study of T cell repertoires in cytomegalovirus infection (dated by TCRdb to 2018 to 2020). For context, the study as a whole: Peptide stimulations targeted recently identified HLA-C-restricted CMV epitopes, whose presentation resists viral immunomodulation, together with well-studied HLA-B-restricted epitopes. The HLA type of each donor mattered for the analysis, because public TCR beta signatures pointed to carriage of CMV infection along with the matching HLA type.

Sample treatment or condition, as interpreted from the label and publication: in vitro stimulation with specific CMV peptide epitopes to enrich CMV-specific T cells. V ends up 5 bases short and J 1 base short, with an unmatched junction base count of 7. From its cysteine to its phenylalanine, the CDR3 spans 15 amino acids. Only the CDR3 DNA is retained, 45 bases long and in frame from the first base. CDR1 and CDR2, looked up from the germline V gene, are SGHAT and FQNNGV. With regard to this clonotype: What antigen it recognizes has not been identified. No qualities accompany the bases; no much larger clone lies one base away.

Sequenced on an Illumina HiSeq 1500. TCRdb handled the public reads itself, with Q25 trimming in fastp and clone calling in MiXCR, and kept productive beta chains. CDR3 protein duplicates are merged, each entry listing the most common genes and DNA. In all, the sample holds about half a million distinct CDR3 sequences, and 30% to 40% of those were seen once. The ten largest make up roughly a sixth of the sample. What the research found in general, with its limitations: The ex vivo response was dominated by HLA-C-restricted CMV-specific TCR beta clonotypes, which also provided the single most frequent clonotype in two of eight donors. Cumulative frequency of public TCR beta family members discriminated carriers of CMV infection plus the relevant HLA type in this cohort and an independent roughly 330-donor cohort.

The chain was built from TRBV11-2 and TRBJ2-5, and TRBD1 aligns with 7 junction nucleotides. Sequences were derived from cultured PBMCs, sampled from culture after CMV antigen stimulation. This receptor was taken from a human donor in good health (CMV status not recorded). Some clones in this sample may be carry-over from other donors' samples. The CDR3 amino acid sequence is: CASSPRDRGQETQYF. The DNA is as follows: TGTGCCAGCAGCCCCCGGGACAGAGGCCAAGAGACCCAGTACTTC.